This T cell receptor beta chain was recorded in a study of T-cell reconstitution after alpha-beta-depleted transplantation in children. Study outcomes and limitations: Some patients' high day-60 TCRbeta diversity was traced to surviving recipient T cells and thymic progenitors. Most T-cell counts and diversity one year after the transplant came from T cells that were newly produced.

CDR3 size: 18 residues. The V and J ends lost 4 bases and 4 bases, in that order; junction bases with no gene match: 19. Per germline, CDR1 MNHEY and CDR2 SVGAGI. Preparation of the TCRbeta library was carried out with unique molecular identifiers. From the PCR reads, TCRdb called clonotypes with MiXCR, one entry per CDR3 protein. The sample has hundreds of thousands of distinct CDR3 sequences; 13% are singletons. This clonotype occurred a few times. The antigen remains undetermined. The chain employs TRBV6-5 and TRBJ2-7; 7 bases line up with TRBD2. The source material was PBMCs, mostly from graft donor cells, sampled 360 days after TCRalphabeta/CD19-depleted stem cell transplant. The TCR originated in a male patient aged 10 to 17 who had a stem cell transplant for acute myeloid leukemia, so the T cells may come from the graft donor. The CDR3 nucleotides are TGTGCCAGCAGTTTGTATACGGGGGGACTACCCCCCCTTTACGAGCAGTACTTC. Amino acids: CASSLYTGGLPPLYEQYF.